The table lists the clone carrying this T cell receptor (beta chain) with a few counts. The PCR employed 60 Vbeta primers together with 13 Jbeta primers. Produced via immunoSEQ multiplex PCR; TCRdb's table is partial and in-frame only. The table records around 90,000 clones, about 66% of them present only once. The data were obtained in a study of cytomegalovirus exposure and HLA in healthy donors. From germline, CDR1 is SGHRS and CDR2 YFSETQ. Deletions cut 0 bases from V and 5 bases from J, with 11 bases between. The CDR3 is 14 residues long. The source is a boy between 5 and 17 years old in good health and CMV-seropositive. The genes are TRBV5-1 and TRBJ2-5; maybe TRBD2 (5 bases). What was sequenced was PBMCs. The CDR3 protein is CASSLGGGVETQYF. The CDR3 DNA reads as TGCGCCAGCAGCTTGGGAGGAGGTGTCGAGACCCAGTACTTC.